The sequence of this TCR beta chain was determined in a study of chemoradiotherapy in HPV16-positive cancers. Across the study: Candidate HPV-specific clones and shared TCR motifs came from two HPV16-positive patients. Study results and caveats: HPV-responsive T-cell expansion during chemoradiotherapy was linked to improved recurrence-free survival in HPV16-positive patients. During treatment, candidate HPV-specific clones and E7-related motifs expanded in tumor.

Concerning this clone: Its antigen is unknown.

Sequenced by immunoSEQ multiplex PCR; TCRdb stores in-frame clones only, minus some. The sample lists about 31,000 clones, roughly 82% seen once, with less than 6% in the top ten. Over chemoradiotherapy, repertoires were sampled more than once. This material consisted of blood, taken from a patient who underwent chemoradiotherapy. This TCR derives from a human donor with HPV-associated anogenital cancer.

The CDR3 sequence: CASSLGPGGQAQYF. In nucleotides, the CDR3 is TGCGCCAGCAGCTTGGGCCCAGGGGGACAGGCCCAGTACTTC. V is TRBV5-1 and J is TRBJ2-5; TRBD1 agrees at 8 bases. This CDR3 is built from 14 residues. J gave up 9 bases and V 0 bases, and 7 bases lay outside the gene matches. Germline V gives CDR1 SGHRS, CDR2 YFSETQ.